A selection of T cell receptor beta chains follows, all from one sample in a study of cytomegalovirus exposure and HLA in healthy donors. Data came from immunoSEQ multiplex PCR; TCRdb stores just in-frame clones and leaves some out. The table shows about 85,000 clones, with over 70% occurring only once. Sequencing was carried out using PBMCs. Source of these receptors: a boy younger than 18 in good health and CMV-seronegative. CDR3s include the opening cysteine and the closing phenylalanine or tryptophan. The D gene is left open where the match is weak. Only some rows state a clone size, as once, few, many or a class for expanded clones.

>13|few|TRBV7-2|TRBJ1-2|.
TGTGCCAGCAGCTCCTACGGGGGCTATGGCTACACCTTC
CASSSYGGYGYTF
>14|.|TRBV9|TRBJ1-2|.
TGTGCCAGCAGCATAACAGGAGTTAACTATGGCTACACCTTC
CASSITGVNYGYTF
>12|.|TRBV7-9|TRBJ2-7|.
TGTGCCAGCAGCTTAGGAGGCGGCGAGCAGTACTTC
CASSLGGGEQYF
>14|.|TRBV4-3|TRBJ2-2|.
TGCGCCAGCAGCCAAGAAAAGGGGGCCGGGGAGCTGTTTTTT
CASSQEKGAGELFF
>17|few|TRBV4-3|TRBJ2-1|TRBD2
TGCGCCAGCAGCCCACCCCTGGTAGCGGGGGGGAACAATGAGCAGTTCTTC
CASSPPLVAGGNNEQFF
>13|.|TRBV7-9|TRBJ1-4|.
TGTGCCAGCCGGGGCGGGGTTAATGAAAAACTGTTTTTT
CASRGGVNEKLFF
>17|few|TRBV5-4|TRBJ1-2|TRBD1
TGTGCCAGCAGCTTGGAAGGGGGCCGTCTAACGGTGTATGGCTACACCTTC
CASSLEGGRLTVYGYTF
>13|.|TRBV7-3|TRBJ1-1|.
TGTGCCAGCAGCTTAACAGGGGGGGCTGAAGCTTTCTTT
CASSLTGGAEAFF
>14|.|TRBV14|TRBJ1-2|TRBD1
TGTGCCAGCAGCCCTAGGACAGGGTGGTTAGGCTACACCTTC
CASSPRTGWLGYTF
>14|.|TRBV7-6|TRBJ1-5|.
TGTGCCAGCAGCTTAGGGCACGGGAATCAGCCCCAGCATTTT
CASSLGHGNQPQHF
>11|.|TRBV7-2|TRBJ1-1|.
TGTGCCAGCAGCTTCTTAACTGAAGCTTTCTTT
CASSFLTEAFF
>14|few|TRBV28|TRBJ1-6|.
TGTGCCAGCAGGCGACTCTCCTATAATTCACCCCTCCACTTT
CASRRLSYNSPLHF
>11|.|TRBV27|TRBJ2-1|.
TGTGCCAGCCGGTCATACAATGAGCAGTTCTTC
CASRSYNEQFF
>15|.|TRBV29-1|TRBJ1-2|.
TGCAGCGTTGAAGAGGCTTACAGAGCTAACTATGGCTACACCTTC
CSVEEAYRANYGYTF
>14|.|TRBV6-1|TRBJ1-5|TRBD1
TGTGCCAGCAGTGGGGGGACAGAAGATCAGCCCCAGCATTTT
CASSGGTEDQPQHF
>15|once|TRBV29-1|TRBJ2-2|TRBD2
TGCAGCGTGGGAAGGCTAGCGGGAGGCGCCGGGGAGCTGTTTTTT
CSVGRLAGGAGELFF
>15|.|TRBV4-3|TRBJ2-1|.
TGCGCCAGCAGCCAAGATGCGGGCTCCTACAATGAGCAGTTCTTC
CASSQDAGSYNEQFF
>15|.|TRBV10-3|TRBJ1-5|.
TGTGCCATCAGCCCCACAGGGAATAGCAATCAGCCCCAGCATTTT
CAISPTGNSNQPQHF
>10|.|TRBV28|TRBJ1-2|.
TGTGCCACACAGGGTTATGGCTACACCTTC
CATQGYGYTF
>14|once|TRBV10-3|TRBJ2-2|.
TGTGCCATCAGTGAGTCTAGGGGAGGCGGGGAGCTGTTTTTT
CAISESRGGGELFF
>13|.|TRBV5-1|TRBJ2-1|.
TGCGCCAGCAGTCGCAGCTCCTACAATGAGCAGTTCTTC
CASSRSSYNEQFF
>12|.|TRBV30|TRBJ1-1|.
TGTGCCTGGAGCGGTGGGCTATCTGAAGCTTTCTTT
CAWSGGLSEAFF
>13|once|TRBV30|TRBJ1-1|.
TGTGCCTGGAGGCGCCAGGGGATCACTGAAGCTTTCTTT
CAWRRQGITEAFF
>15|once|TRBV6-5|TRBJ2-1|TRBD1
TGTGCCACCTCCCTGGTGGCAGGGGGATACAATGAGCAGTTCTTC
CATSLVAGGYNEQFF
>15|.|TRBV27|TRBJ1-2|.
TGTGCCAGCAGTTTAACGCCCTCTACAGTCTATGGCTACACCTTC
CASSLTPSTVYGYTF
>17|.|TRBV4-1|TRBJ1-4|.
TGCGCCAGCAGCCAAGAGGCAGGGCGTGCAACTAATGAAAAACTGTTTTTT
CASSQEAGRATNEKLFF
>15|.|TRBV4-3|TRBJ1-2|.
TGCGCCAGCAGCCCTCAACTCCACTACCCATTAGGCTACACCTTC
CASSPQLHYPLGYTF
>15|.|TRBV6-5|TRBJ1-2|TRBD1
TGTGCCAGCAGGCCGGGACAGGTTTTAGGTGGCGGCTACACCTTC
CASRPGQVLGGGYTF
>12|.|TRBV28|TRBJ1-1|.
TGTGCCAGCAGTTTCGGCTCTAGTCAGGCTTTCTTT
CASSFGSSQAFF
>15|few|TRBV9|TRBJ2-3|TRBD2
TGTGCCAGCAGCACCGCGGGACTAGGAAGAGATACGCAGTATTTT
CASSTAGLGRDTQYF
>13|.|TRBV4-1|TRBJ1-5|.
TGCGCCAGCAGCCAGGACATGGCCCAGCCCCAGCATTTT
CASSQDMAQPQHF
>14|.|TRBV7-3|TRBJ2-3|.
TGTGCCAGCAGCTCCCTTCCAGGGGCAGATACGCAGTATTTT
CASSSLPGADTQYF
>16|.|TRBV5-4|TRBJ2-6|.
TGTGCAGGGAAGGGACAACCGAGCTCTGGGGCCAACGTCCTGACTTTC
CAGKGQPSSGANVLTF
>14|.|TRBV27|TRBJ1-5|TRBD1
TGTGCCAGCAGTTCGCCGGACAGGAATCAGCCCCAGCATTTT
CASSSPDRNQPQHF
>14|.|TRBV7-8|TRBJ2-5|.
TGTGCCAGCAGCTTGGGAGGAACTGGGGAGACCCAGTACTTC
CASSLGGTGETQYF
>11|.|TRBV19|TRBJ2-5|.
TGTGCCTCAGGGAATCAAGAGACCCAGTACTTC
CASGNQETQYF
>17|.|TRBV7-2|TRBJ2-1|TRBD2
TGTGCCAGCAGCTTAACGGGACTAGCGGGGGTAGACAATGAGCAGTTCTTC
CASSLTGLAGVDNEQFF
>15|.|TRBV6-4|TRBJ2-5|TRBD1
TGTGCCAGCAGTGAGGGGACAGGGGGCCAAGAGACCCAGTACTTC
CASSEGTGGQETQYF
>16|.|TRBV9|TRBJ1-2|TRBD1
TGTGCCAGCAGCGGAAACAGGGGAAGAGAGTTAAATGGCTACACCTTC
CASSGNRGRELNGYTF
>16|.|TRBV9|TRBJ1-4|.
TGTGCCAGCAGCGTAGACGGTTCAGGGACTAATGAAAAACTGTTTTTT
CASSVDGSGTNEKLFF
>15|.|TRBV7-2|TRBJ2-7|TRBD2
TGTGCCAGCAGTACCGCGGGACTAGCTCTTAGCGAGCAGTACTTC
CASSTAGLALSEQYF